The 13 T cell receptor beta chains listed next were all sequenced from one sample in a study of blood T cell repertoires in COVID-19. Assay: immunoSEQ multiplex PCR; the TCRdb copy retains only in-frame clones and omits some. There are about 93,000 clones in the sample; roughly 80% occur only once, and roughly 16% lies in the top ten. Sequencing input: peripheral blood. The receptors originated from a human donor in a cohort sampled during active COVID-19.

At least ten counts were recorded for this clone. The gene calls are TRBV3-1 (or the pseudogene TRBV3-2) and TRBJ2-1; 10 nucleotides line up with TRBD2. This CDR3 has 15 amino acids. V lost 1 base to trimming and J lost 9 bases; unmatched junction nucleotides: 6. CDR1 is LGHDT, CDR2 YNNKEL, per germline (reference sequence). CDR3 region: CASSQVIPSGGEQFF. DNA of the CDR3: TGTGCCAGCAGCCAAGTAATTCCTAGCGGGGGTGAGCAGTTCTTC.

V and J are TRBV7-8 and TRBJ2-3; a weak D match, TRBD1 (6 bases). Germline V CDR1 and CDR2: SGHVS, FQNEAQ. There are 16 residues in the CDR3. The V and J ends lost 5 bases and 6 bases respectively, with 21 bases between them. Written as DNA, the CDR3 is TGTGCCAGCAGCCGTCGACAGGCCTCAAGTGGGGATACGCAGTATTTT. This gives the protein CASSRRQASSGDTQYF. Based on the CDR3 plus reference TRBV7-8 and TRBJ2-3, the full variable domain is GAGVSQSPRYKVAKRGQDVALRCDPISGHVSLFWYQQALGQGPEFLTYFQNEAQLDKSGLPSDRFFAERPEGSVSTLKIQRTQQEDSAVYLCASSRRQASSGDTQYFGPGTRLTVL.

This sequence joins TRBV10-3 and TRBJ2-3; 12 bases are shared with TRBD1. Trimming cost V 10 bases and J 5 bases; bases outside gene matches: 7. The CDR3 has 14 amino acids. Germline-derived CDR1 and CDR2 are ENHRY and SYGVKD. CDR3 loop: CASGTGGSEDTQYF. The DNA of the CDR3 is TGTGCCAGCGGGACAGGGGGCAGTGAAGATACGCAGTATTTT.

The chain joins TRBV5-4 to TRBJ2-1; 10 positions match TRBD2. The V gene's germline CDR1 is SGHNT and CDR2 YYREEE (reference sequence). Trimming cost V 3 bases and J 0 bases; bases outside gene matches: 0. The CDR3 is 15 amino acids. The CDR3, as DNA: TGTGCCAGCAGCTCTAGCGGGAGCTCCTACAATGAGCAGTTCTTC. This translates into CASSSSGSSYNEQFF. The variable domain in full, completed from reference TRBV5-4 and TRBJ2-1, reads ETGVTQSPTHLIKTRGQQVTLRCSSQSGHNTVSWYQQALGQGPQFIFQYYREEENGRGNFPPRFSGLQFPNYSSELNVNALELDDSALYLCASSSSGSSYNEQFFGPGTRLTVL.

This sequence joins TRBV28 and TRBJ1-1, with 8 bases matching TRBD1. From germline, CDR1 is MDHEN and CDR2 SYDVKM. The CDR3 spans 12 residues. The ends lost 6 bases at V and 8 bases at J; junction bases unmatched: 5. The CDR3 sequence: CASSAGDREAFF. Here the CDR3 DNA reads TGTGCCAGCAGCGCTGGGGACAGGGAAGCTTTCTTT.

The genes are TRBV28 and TRBJ2-7; D possibly corresponds to TRBD1 (6 bases). This CDR3 has 14 amino acids. The germline gives CDR1 MDHEN, CDR2 SYDVKM. With 5 bases removed from V and 5 bases from J, the gap between germline ends came to 16 bases. The CDR3 here is CASSDPGAVNEQYF. Written as DNA, the CDR3 is TGTGCCAGCAGTGATCCAGGGGCGGTAAACGAGCAGTACTTC.

The chain carries TRBV5-1 and TRBJ2-1; no firm D call. Looked up from germline, CDR1 is SGHRS and CDR2 is YFSETQ. The CDR3 is made up of 16 amino acids. The V gene lost 4 bases and the J gene lost 0 bases, with 14 bases spanning the gap. The CDR3 reads CASSTYPQVSYNEQFF. The CDR3 bases are TGCGCCAGCAGCACATACCCCCAGGTCTCCTACAATGAGCAGTTCTTC.

The CDR3 DNA reads as TGTGCCAGCAGTTACTTGACAGACATGTGGACTGAAGCTTTCTTT. It is translated as CASSYLTDMWTEAFF. V and J are TRBV6-2 or TRBV6-3 and TRBJ1-1; D is possibly TRBD1 (5 bases). V lost 1 base, J lost 5 bases, and 14 bases lay in between. CDR1 is MNHEY, CDR2 SVGEGT, per germline. The CDR3 length is 15 residues.

The chain links TRBV10-3 to TRBJ2-7; 8 bases agree with TRBD2. V lost 5 bases and J lost 9; bases outside the gene matches: 18. Per germline, CDR1 ENHRY and CDR2 SYGVKD. This CDR3 comprises 16 residues. The CDR3 loop is CAISPSPGLGEDVQYF. Here the CDR3 DNA reads TGTGCCATCAGTCCATCGCCGGGACTAGGGGAAGATGTGCAGTACTTC.

The J gene is TRBJ1-1, the V gene TRBV6-5; 7 positions match TRBD1. Germline-derived CDR1 and CDR2 are MNHEY and SVGAGI. This CDR3 region has 14 residues. The ends lost 0 bases at V and 6 bases at J; junction bases unmatched: 4. The CDR3 nucleotides are TGTGCCAGCAGTTACTCGGGGCAGGGGGCTGAAGCTTTCTTT. Amino acids: CASSYSGQGAEAFF.

This clone has just one count. The V gene is TRBV2, the J gene TRBJ1-2; 9 nucleotides line up with TRBD1. The junction had 8 bases not matched to a gene; V was cut back by 8 bases and J by 7 bases. Germline V gene data show CDR1 as SNHLY and CDR2 as FYNNEI. This CDR3 spans 13 amino acids. The CDR3 DNA is TGTGCCAGCCTTTTAGGACAGGGGACTGGCTACACCTTC. Translation gives CASLLGQGTGYTF. The full variable domain, completed using reference TRBV2 and TRBJ1-2, is EPEVTQTPSHQVTQMGQEVILRCVPISNHLYFYWYRQILGQKVEFLVSFYNNEISEKSEIFDDQFSVERPDGSNFTLKIRSTKLEDSAMYFCASLLGQGTGYTFGSGTRLTVV.

The rearrangement uses TRBV5-5 and TRBJ2-7; the D gene is possibly TRBD1 (6 bases). In germline, CDR1 is SGHKS, CDR2 YYEKEE (reference sequence). V gave up 0 bases and J gave up 3 bases, with 10 bases separating them. The CDR3 sequence is 14 residues long. CDR3 loop: CASSLAGEGYEQYF. In nucleotides, the CDR3 is TGTGCCAGCAGCTTGGCAGGGGAAGGCTACGAGCAGTACTTC.

This clone was picked up one time. The rearrangement uses TRBV7-2 and TRBJ1-2; D is unresolved. V shed 3 bases and J shed 4 bases, with 12 bases lying between them. The CDR3 runs to 14 residues. Germline CDR1 and CDR2: SGHTA and FQGNSA. CDR3 loop: CASSLEGRTYGYTF. CDR3 sequence (DNA): TGTGCCAGCAGCTTGGAGGGTCGTACCTATGGCTACACCTTC.